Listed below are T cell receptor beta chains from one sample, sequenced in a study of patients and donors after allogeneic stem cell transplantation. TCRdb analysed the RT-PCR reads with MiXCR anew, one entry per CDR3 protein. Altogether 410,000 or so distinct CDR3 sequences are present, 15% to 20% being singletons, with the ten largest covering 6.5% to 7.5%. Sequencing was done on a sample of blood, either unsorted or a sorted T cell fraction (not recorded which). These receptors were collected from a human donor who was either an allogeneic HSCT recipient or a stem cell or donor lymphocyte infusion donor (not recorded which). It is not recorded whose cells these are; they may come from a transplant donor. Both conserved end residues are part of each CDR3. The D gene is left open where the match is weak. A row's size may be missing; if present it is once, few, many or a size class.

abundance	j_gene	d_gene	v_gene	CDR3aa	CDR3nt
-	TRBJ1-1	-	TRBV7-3	CASSLSGGLKTFF	TGTGCCAGCAGCTTATCTGGCGGATTGAAGACTTTCTTT
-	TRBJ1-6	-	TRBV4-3	CASSQARQYNSPLHF	TGCGCCAGCAGCCAAGCCCGACAGTATAATTCACCCCTCCACTTT
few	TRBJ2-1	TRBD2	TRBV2	CASSESRLAGEGDEQFF	TGTGCCAGCAGTGAATCAAGGCTAGCGGGGGAGGGGGATGAGCAGTTCTTC
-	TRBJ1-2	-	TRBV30	CGTNRGAGDGYTF	TGTGGCACAAATCGGGGGGCGGGGGATGGCTACACCTTC
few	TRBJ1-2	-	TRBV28	CASSSTGTSYGYTF	TGTGCCAGCAGTTCGACCGGGACAAGCTATGGCTACACCTTC
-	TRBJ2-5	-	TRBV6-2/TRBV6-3	CASSYQDRRRETQYF	TGTGCCAGCAGTTACCAGGACAGAAGAAGAGAGACCCAGTACTTC
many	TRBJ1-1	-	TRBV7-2	CASSLRGGFMNTEAFF	TGTGCCAGCAGCCTCCGGGGCGGTTTCATGAACACTGAAGCTTTCTTT
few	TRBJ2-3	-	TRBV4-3	CASSQRLVSDTQYF	TGCGCCAGCAGCCAAAGACTAGTGTCCGATACGCAGTATTTT
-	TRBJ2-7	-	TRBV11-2	CASKSTRGPTYEQYF	TGTGCCAGCAAATCGACGCGGGGGCCCACCTACGAGCAGTACTTC
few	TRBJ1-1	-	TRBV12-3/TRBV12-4	CASVETEAFF	TGTGCCAGCGTGGAAACTGAAGCTTTCTTT
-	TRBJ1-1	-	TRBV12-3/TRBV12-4	CASRQGERGKNTEAFF	TGTGCCAGCAGACAAGGGGAAAGGGGAAAGAACACTGAAGCTTTCTTT
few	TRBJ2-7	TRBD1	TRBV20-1	CSARVDGTGRFYEQYF	TGCAGTGCTAGAGTCGACGGGACAGGGAGATTCTACGAGCAGTACTTC
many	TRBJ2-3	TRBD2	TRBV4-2	CASSQELAGNTDTQYF	TGTGCCAGCAGCCAAGAACTAGCGGGAAACACAGATACGCAGTATTTT
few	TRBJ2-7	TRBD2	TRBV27	CASSFSPGGSNEQYF	TGTGCCAGCAGTTTCTCCCCGGGCGGGAGCAACGAGCAGTACTTC
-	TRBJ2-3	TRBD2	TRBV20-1	CSALPWESSGSSDTQYF	TGCAGTGCTCTTCCCTGGGAAAGTAGCGGGAGTTCAGATACGCAGTATTTT